These T cell receptor beta chains were read from a single sample in a study of human T cells and chemical hapten exposure. TCRdb processed the RACE reads anew with MiXCR; each CDR3 protein has one entry. The profile shows 150,000 to 200,000 distinct CDR3 sequences, 20% to 25% of them singletons. The material was whole blood, obtained in connection with sensitization to the hapten diphenylcyclopropenone (DPC). The receptors originated from a woman between 35 and 50 years old with alopecia areata. Some clones in this sample may be carry-over from other donors' samples. Each CDR3 is given with its conserved first and last residue. D genes are given only for firm matches. Size is omitted from some rows. Given values are once, few, many or a class for expanded clones.

TRBV10-3	-	few	TRBJ2-7	CAISDQRRDEQYF	TGTGCCATCAGTGATCAACGGCGGGACGAGCAGTACTTC
TRBV7-2	-	once	TRBJ2-4	CASSPRTRDIQYF	TGTGCCAGCAGCCCGAGGACGAGGGACATTCAGTACTTC
TRBV6-1	-	few	TRBJ2-1	CASSRVGSEQFF	TGTGCCAGCAGTAGGGTAGGGAGCGAGCAGTTCTTC
TRBV28	-	few	TRBJ2-7	CASSLPSGTTKQYF	TGTGCCAGCAGTTTACCGTCCGGCACCACCAAGCAGTACTTC
TRBV7-3	TRBD2	-	TRBJ2-1	CASSLGGGYNEQFF	TGTGCCAGCAGCCTCGGCGGGGGATACAATGAGCAGTTCTTC
TRBV20-1	TRBD1	-	TRBJ1-2	CSARDVYGTGNGYNF	TGCAGTGCTAGAGATGTTTATGGGACAGGGAATGGCTACAACTTC
TRBV6-2/TRBV6-3	-	-	TRBJ2-7	CASSRDGLAYEQYF	TGTGCCAGCAGCCGGGACGGTCTTGCCTACGAGCAGTACTTC
TRBV5-1	TRBD1	-	TRBJ1-4	CASSLLTQGEGEKLFF	TGCGCCAGCAGCTTGTTGACCCAGGGGGAGGGTGAAAAACTGTTTTTT
TRBV24-1	-	-	TRBJ2-3	CATSEGLAGTDTQYF	TGTGCCACCAGTGAAGGGCTAGCTGGCACAGATACGCAGTATTTT
TRBV10-3	-	-	TRBJ2-1	CAISGTNEQFF	TGTGCCATCAGTGGGACCAATGAGCAGTTCTTC
TRBV7-8	TRBD1	-	TRBJ1-4	CASSFGGTAEKLFF	TGTGCCAGCAGCTTCGGAGGGACAGCCGAAAAACTGTTTTTT
TRBV4-2	-	-	TRBJ2-1	CASSPRRQGGPYNEQFF	TGTGCCAGCAGCCCTCGTCGCCAGGGAGGCCCCTACAATGAGCAGTTCTTC
TRBV5-5	-	-	TRBJ1-2	CASSLEGGYTF	TGTGCCAGCAGCTTGGAGGGCGGCTACACCTTC
TRBV24-1	-	few	TRBJ2-1	CATSDLNYNEQFF	TGTGCCACCAGTGATTTGAACTACAATGAGCAGTTCTTC
TRBV7-2	TRBD2	-	TRBJ2-3	CASSFPSGRGTDTQYF	TGTGCCAGCAGCTTCCCTAGCGGGAGAGGGACAGATACGCAGTATTTT
TRBV12-3/TRBV12-4	-	-	TRBJ2-3	CASSLDSRPDTQYF	TGTGCCAGCAGTTTAGACAGCCGCCCAGATACGCAGTATTTT
TRBV5-5	-	many	TRBJ1-5	CASSLRGGNQPQHF	TGTGCCAGCAGCTTGCGGGGGGGCAATCAGCCCCAGCATTTT
TRBV5-5	-	once	TRBJ1-5	CASSLAPHLSNQPQHF	TGTGCCAGCAGCTTGGCCCCCCATCTTAGCAATCAGCCCCAGCATTTT
TRBV27	TRBD1	few	TRBJ2-5	CASSRQGSQETQYF	TGTGCCAGCAGTAGACAGGGGTCCCAAGAGACCCAGTACTTC
TRBV7-9	TRBD2	-	TRBJ2-4	CASSTWGLEGNIQYF	TGTGCCAGCAGCACATGGGGACTAGAGGGGAACATTCAGTACTTC
TRBV5-1	TRBD2	-	TRBJ2-1	CASSLTSGNNEQFF	TGCGCCAGCAGCTTAACTAGCGGTAACAATGAGCAGTTCTTC
TRBV5-1	TRBD2	-	TRBJ2-1	CASSLEIGRWDEQFF	TGCGCCAGCAGCTTGGAAATCGGGAGGTGGGATGAGCAGTTCTTC
TRBV10-3	-	-	TRBJ2-3	CAISQGDSSDTQYF	TGTGCCATCAGCCAGGGAGATTCGTCAGATACGCAGTATTTT
TRBV20-1	-	few	TRBJ1-6	CSARERVDNSPLHF	TGCAGTGCTAGAGAGAGGGTTGATAATTCACCCCTCCACTTT
TRBV5-1	TRBD1	few	TRBJ2-1	CASSLGDSSYNEQFF	TGCGCCAGCAGCTTGGGGGACAGCTCCTACAATGAGCAGTTCTTC
TRBV10-3	TRBD1	few	TRBJ1-1	CAIKVDRVGNTEAFF	TGTGCCATCAAGGTGGACAGGGTGGGGAACACTGAAGCTTTCTTT
TRBV10-3	-	-	TRBJ2-7	CAISRPLGQDSSYEQYF	TGTGCCATCAGCCGACCTCTGGGTCAGGACAGCTCCTACGAGCAGTACTTC
TRBV4-2	TRBD2	-	TRBJ2-3	CASSQEASGSTQYF	TGTGCCAGCAGCCAAGAGGCTAGCGGGAGTACGCAGTATTTT
TRBV6-6	-	-	TRBJ1-1	CASSSGQTYIEAFF	TGTGCCAGCAGTTCTGGACAGACCTACATTGAAGCTTTCTTT